The next 3 T cell receptor beta chains were all read from a single sample in a study of blood T cell repertoires in COVID-19. Generated by immunoSEQ multiplex PCR, the TCRdb table keeps only in-frame clones and is missing some. The repertoire holds fewer than 200,000 clones, less than 85% seen once, with 7% to 10% in the top ten. The sequencing input was peripheral blood. The receptors were gathered from a woman aged 55-75 years with COVID-19, enrolled during active disease.

The chain recombines TRBV6-6 with TRBJ2-5, with TRBD1 identical over 8 bases. The germline V gene encodes CDR1 MNHNY and CDR2 SVGAGI (reference sequence). V lost 6 bases to trimming and J lost 5 bases; unmatched junction nucleotides: 5. The CDR3 totals 13 residues. The CDR3 DNA is TGTGCCAGCAGGTCGACAGGGGAGGAGACCCAGTACTTC. It codes for CASRSTGEETQYF.

The count of this clone is one. V gene TRBV2 combines with J gene TRBJ2-3; D is possibly TRBD1 (5 bases). Trimming pared 7 bases from V and 0 bases from J, leaving 8 bases between. This CDR3 region has 13 residues. Germline CDR1 SNHLY, CDR2 FYNNEI. DNA of the CDR3: TGTGCCAGCACTTGGACAAGCACAGATACGCAGTATTTT. This sequence encodes CASTWTSTDTQYF.

This chain links TRBV6-2 or TRBV6-3 with TRBJ1-1; D gene uncertain. This CDR3 comprises 14 residues. Germline assignment: CDR1 MNHEY and CDR2 SVGEGT. Trimming removed 3 bases at V and 4 bases at J, with 12 bases between. The CDR3, as DNA: TGTGCCAGCAGTTATTCCGGGCGGGGCACTGAAGCTTTCTTT. Translating it yields CASSYSGRGTEAFF.